This T cell receptor beta chain was profiled in a study of cytomegalovirus exposure and HLA in healthy donors. Points from the study as a whole: Most TCR beta V segments were productive about 87% or about 30% of the time in an earlier analysis. In a later analysis, at a false discovery rate of 0.05, about 17,000 TCR beta sequences matched HLA alleles. The authors confirmed in vitro that a few CMV-associated chains were specific for CMV antigens.

On this clone: Its target is not known.

This PCR relied on a set of 60 Vbeta primers and 13 Jbeta primers. Here immunoSEQ multiplex PCR was the method, and the copy in TCRdb shows in-frame clones only, minus some. The table lists about 130,000 clones, 80% to 85% of them singletons. Between the trimmed V and J ends, which lost 5 bases and 5 bases, there was a span of 6 bases. In germline, CDR1 is ENHRY, CDR2 SYGVKD. This CDR3 comprises 11 residues. The chain recombines TRBV10-3 with TRBJ2-5, with a weak D call TRBD1 (5 bases). The sequence was obtained from a woman aged 25 to 45 in good health and CMV-seronegative. Sequenced material: PBMCs. The CDR3 loop reads CAISQGETQYF. The CDR3 coding sequence is TGTGCCATCAGTCAGGGTGAGACCCAGTACTTC.